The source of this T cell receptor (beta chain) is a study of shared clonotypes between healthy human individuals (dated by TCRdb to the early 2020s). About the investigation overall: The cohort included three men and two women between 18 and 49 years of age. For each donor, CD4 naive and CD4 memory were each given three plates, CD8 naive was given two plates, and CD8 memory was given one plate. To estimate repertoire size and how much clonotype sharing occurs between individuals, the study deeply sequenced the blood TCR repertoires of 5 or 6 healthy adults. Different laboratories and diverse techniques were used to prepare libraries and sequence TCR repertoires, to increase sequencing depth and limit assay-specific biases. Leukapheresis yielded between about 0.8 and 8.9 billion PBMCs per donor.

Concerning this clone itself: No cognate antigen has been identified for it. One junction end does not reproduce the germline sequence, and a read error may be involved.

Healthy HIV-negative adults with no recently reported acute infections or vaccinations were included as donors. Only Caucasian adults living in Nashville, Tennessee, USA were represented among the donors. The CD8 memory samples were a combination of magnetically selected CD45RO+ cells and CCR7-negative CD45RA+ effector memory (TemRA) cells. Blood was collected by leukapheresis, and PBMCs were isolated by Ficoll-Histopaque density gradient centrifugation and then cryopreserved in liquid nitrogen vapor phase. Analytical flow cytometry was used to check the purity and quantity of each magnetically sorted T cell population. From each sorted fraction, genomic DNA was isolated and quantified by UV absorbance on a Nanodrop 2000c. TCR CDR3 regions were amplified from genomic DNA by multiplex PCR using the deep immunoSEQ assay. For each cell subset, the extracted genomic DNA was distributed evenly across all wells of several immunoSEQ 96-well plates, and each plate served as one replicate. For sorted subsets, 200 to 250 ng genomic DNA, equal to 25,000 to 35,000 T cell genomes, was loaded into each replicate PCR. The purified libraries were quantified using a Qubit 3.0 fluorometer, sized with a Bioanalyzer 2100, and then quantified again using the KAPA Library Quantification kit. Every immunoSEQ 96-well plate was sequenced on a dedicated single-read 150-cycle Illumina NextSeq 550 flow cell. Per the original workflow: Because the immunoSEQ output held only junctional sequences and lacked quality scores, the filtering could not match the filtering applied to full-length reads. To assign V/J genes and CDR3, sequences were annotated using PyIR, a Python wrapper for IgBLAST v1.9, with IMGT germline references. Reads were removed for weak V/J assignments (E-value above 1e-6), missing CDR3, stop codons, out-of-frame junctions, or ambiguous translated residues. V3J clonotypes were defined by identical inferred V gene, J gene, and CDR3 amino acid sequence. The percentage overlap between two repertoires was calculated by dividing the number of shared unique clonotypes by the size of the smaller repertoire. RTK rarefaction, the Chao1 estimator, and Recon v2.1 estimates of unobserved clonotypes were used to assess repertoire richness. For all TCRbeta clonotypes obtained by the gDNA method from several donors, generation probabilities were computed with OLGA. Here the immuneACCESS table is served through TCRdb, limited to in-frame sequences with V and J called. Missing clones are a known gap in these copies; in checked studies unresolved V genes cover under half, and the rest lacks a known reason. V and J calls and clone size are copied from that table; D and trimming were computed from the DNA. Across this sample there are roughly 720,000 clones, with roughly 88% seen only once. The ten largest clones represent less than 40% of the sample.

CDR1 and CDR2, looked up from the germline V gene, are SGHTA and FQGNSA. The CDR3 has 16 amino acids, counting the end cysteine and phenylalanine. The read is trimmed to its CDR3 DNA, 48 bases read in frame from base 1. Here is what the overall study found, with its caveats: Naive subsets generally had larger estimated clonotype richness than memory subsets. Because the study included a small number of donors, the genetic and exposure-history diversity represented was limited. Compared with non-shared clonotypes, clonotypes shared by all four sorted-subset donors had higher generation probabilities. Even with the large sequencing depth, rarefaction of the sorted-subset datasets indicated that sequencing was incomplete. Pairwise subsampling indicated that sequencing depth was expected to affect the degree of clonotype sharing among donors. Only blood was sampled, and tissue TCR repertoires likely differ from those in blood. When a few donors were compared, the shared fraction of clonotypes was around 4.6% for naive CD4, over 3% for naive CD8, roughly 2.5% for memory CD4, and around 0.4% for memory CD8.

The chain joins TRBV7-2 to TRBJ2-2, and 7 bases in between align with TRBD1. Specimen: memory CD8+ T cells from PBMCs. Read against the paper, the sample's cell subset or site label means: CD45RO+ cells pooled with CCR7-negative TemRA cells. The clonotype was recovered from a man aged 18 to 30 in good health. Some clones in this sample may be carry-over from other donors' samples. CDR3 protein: CASRQPGTAKTGELFF. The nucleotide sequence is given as TGTGCCAGCAGGCAACCCGGGACAGCGAAAACCGGGGAGCTGTTTTTT.